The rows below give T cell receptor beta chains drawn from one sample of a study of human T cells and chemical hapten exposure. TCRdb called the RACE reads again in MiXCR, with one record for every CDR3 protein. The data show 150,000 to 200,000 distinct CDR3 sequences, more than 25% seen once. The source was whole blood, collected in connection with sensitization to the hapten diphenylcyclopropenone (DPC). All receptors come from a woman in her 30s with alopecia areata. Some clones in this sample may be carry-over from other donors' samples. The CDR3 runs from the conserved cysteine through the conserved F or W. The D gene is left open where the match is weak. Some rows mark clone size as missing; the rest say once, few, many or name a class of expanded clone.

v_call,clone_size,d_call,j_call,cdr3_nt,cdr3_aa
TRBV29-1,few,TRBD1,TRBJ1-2,TGCAGCGTCCAGGGGGCGCTTTACTATGGCTACACCTTC,CSVQGALYYGYTF
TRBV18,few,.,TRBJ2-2,TGTGCCAGCTCGGACACCGGGGAGCTGTTTTTT,CASSDTGELFF
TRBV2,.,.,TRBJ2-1,TGTGCCAGCACCCTATTAAGGGGGAATGAGCAGTTCTTC,CASTLLRGNEQFF
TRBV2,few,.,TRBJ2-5,TGTGCCAGCAGCCCGGAGTGGCAGGTGAACCAAGAGACCCAGTACTTC,CASSPEWQVNQETQYF
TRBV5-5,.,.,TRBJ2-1,TGTGCCAGCAGCTTGGGCCCCCAGGACAATGAGCAGTTCTTC,CASSLGPQDNEQFF
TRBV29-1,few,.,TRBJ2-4,TGCAGCGCCCTCGGCCGGGGCCACATTCAGTACTTC,CSALGRGHIQYF
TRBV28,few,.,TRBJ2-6,TGTGCCAGCAGGCACGGTTGGGCCGGGGCCAACGTCCTGACTTTC,CASRHGWAGANVLTF
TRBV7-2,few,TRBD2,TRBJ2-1,TGTGCCAGCAGCTTAGCTATTAGCGGGAGCCCCGATCTCGCCTTC,CASSLAISGSPDLAF
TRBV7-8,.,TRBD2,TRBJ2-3,TGTGCCAGCAGCTCCTCTAGCGGAACAGATACGCAGTATTTT,CASSSSSGTDTQYF
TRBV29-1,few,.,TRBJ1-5,TGCAGCGTGGCACAGGGTTTGAATCAGCCCCAGCATTTT,CSVAQGLNQPQHF
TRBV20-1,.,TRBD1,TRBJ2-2,TGCAGTGCTAGAGATCCAGGACAGGGGGCCGGCACCGGGGAGCTGTTTTTT,CSARDPGQGAGTGELFF
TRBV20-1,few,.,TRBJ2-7,TGCAGTGCTAGGGCGACCCCCTACGAGCAGTACTTC,CSARATPYEQYF
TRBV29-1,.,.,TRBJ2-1,TGCAGCGCAGCAAAGTGGCCGGGGAATGAGCAGTTCTTC,CSAAKWPGNEQFF
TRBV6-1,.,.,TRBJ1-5,TGTGCCAGCAGTGAAATTATGTTGGGGGGCAATCAGCCCCAGCATTTT,CASSEIMLGGNQPQHF
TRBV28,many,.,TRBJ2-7,TGTGCCAGCAAGGCTAGCGATCCGTACTACGAGCAGTACTTC,CASKASDPYYEQYF
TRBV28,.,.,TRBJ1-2,TGTGCCACCGCCCCGGGACGGGTCCATGGCTACACCTTC,CATAPGRVHGYTF
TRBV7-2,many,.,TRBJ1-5,TGTGCCAGCAGCCGGACGGGGAATCAGCCCCAGCATTTT,CASSRTGNQPQHF
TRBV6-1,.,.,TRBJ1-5,TGTGCGAGTGGGGGAGGGCTCGGGCAGCCCCAGCATTTT,CASGGGLGQPQHF
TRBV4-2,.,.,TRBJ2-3,TGTGCCAGCACGAGTTGGGGGGCTAGCACAGATACGCAGTATTTT,CASTSWGASTDTQYF
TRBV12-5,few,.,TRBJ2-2,TGTGCTAGTGGTTTGGGACAGCCTAACACCGGGGAGCTGTTTTTT,CASGLGQPNTGELFF
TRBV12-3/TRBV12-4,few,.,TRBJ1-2,TGTGCCAGCAGGCCCACAGGCTCCAACTATGGCTACACCTTC,CASRPTGSNYGYTF
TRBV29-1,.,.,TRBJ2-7,TGCAGCGTGGGCAATACAGTTTCCTACGAGCAGTACTTC,CSVGNTVSYEQYF
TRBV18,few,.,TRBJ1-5,TGTGCCAGCTCACCAACCGGTAGCGGCAATCAGCCCCAGCATTTT,CASSPTGSGNQPQHF
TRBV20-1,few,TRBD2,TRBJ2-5,TGCAGTGCTAGTCCCGGGACTAGCAGCCTGAGAGGCCAGTACTTC,CSASPGTSSLRGQYF
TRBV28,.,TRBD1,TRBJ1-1,TGTGCCAGTTGGACAGGCACTGAAGCTTTCTTT,CASWTGTEAFF
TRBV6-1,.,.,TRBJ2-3,TGTGCCACCGAAAGTTACTTTTTCACAGATACGCAGTATTTT,CATESYFFTDTQYF
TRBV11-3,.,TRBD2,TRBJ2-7,TGTGCCAGCAGCGGTAGCGGGAGGGCGGACGAGCAGTACTTC,CASSGSGRADEQYF
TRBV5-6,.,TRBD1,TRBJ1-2,TGTGCCAGCAGCTTGGCCGGGGGACAGGGTGTCGGCTACACCTTC,CASSLAGGQGVGYTF
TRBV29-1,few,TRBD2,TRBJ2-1,TGCAGCGTGGGTGGGACTAGCGGGAGCTCACCCTACAATGAGCAGTTCTTC,CSVGGTSGSSPYNEQFF
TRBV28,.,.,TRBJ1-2,TGTGCCAGCAATGGGGCGAATTATGGCTACACCTTC,CASNGANYGYTF
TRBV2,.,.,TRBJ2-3,TGTGCCACCGCCCGGACCGGGACGCAGTATTTT,CATARTGTQYF
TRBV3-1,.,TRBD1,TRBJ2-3,TGTGCCAGCAGGACGCAGGGGGCAGATACGCAGTATTTT,CASRTQGADTQYF
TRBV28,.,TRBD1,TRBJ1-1,TGTGCCAGCAGTTCGCCCACTACAGGGGACGGGGCTTTCTTT,CASSSPTTGDGAFF
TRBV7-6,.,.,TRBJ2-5,TGTGCCAGCAGCTTGGCTCCCCAAGAGACCCAGTACTTC,CASSLAPQETQYF
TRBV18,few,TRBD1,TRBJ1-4,TGTGCCAGCTCACCCGGGACAGTGGGTGAAAAACTGTTTTTT,CASSPGTVGEKLFF
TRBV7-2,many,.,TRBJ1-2,TGTGCCAGCAGCTTGGACGGCCGCTATGGCTACACCTTC,CASSLDGRYGYTF
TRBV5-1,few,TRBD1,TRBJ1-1,TGCGCCAGCAGCCCTGGGACAGGGGGCCTGAACACTGAAGCTTTCTTT,CASSPGTGGLNTEAFF
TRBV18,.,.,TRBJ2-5,TGTGCCAGCTCACCACAAACAGGGAAGCCCCAGTACTTC,CASSPQTGKPQYF
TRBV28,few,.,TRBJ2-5,TGTGCCAGCGCAGGAGAGACCCAGTACTTC,CASAGETQYF
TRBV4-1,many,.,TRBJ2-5,TGCGCCAGCAGCCAAAGTAGTGGGACCCAGTACTTC,CASSQSSGTQYF
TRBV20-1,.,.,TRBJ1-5,TGCAGTGCCGAGGAAGGGGTAGCATGGCAGCCCCAGCATTTT,CSAEEGVAWQPQHF
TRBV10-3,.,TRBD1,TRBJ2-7,TGTGCCATCGGCAGACAGGGCTCGGGGTCCTACGAGCAGTACTTC,CAIGRQGSGSYEQYF
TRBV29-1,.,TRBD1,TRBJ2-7,TGCAGCGTTGAGGGGACAGGGATGAAGGAGCAGTACTTC,CSVEGTGMKEQYF
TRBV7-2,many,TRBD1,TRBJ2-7,TGTGCCAGCAGCTTCGGGACAGGGTCCTACGAGCAGTACTTC,CASSFGTGSYEQYF
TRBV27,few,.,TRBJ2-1,TGTGCCAGCAGTTTATCTGGAAACCCTTCGAGGAATGAGCAGTTCTTC,CASSLSGNPSRNEQFF
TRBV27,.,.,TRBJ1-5,TGTGCCAGCAGTTCTCGGGCCAACGCAGATCGCAATCAGCCCCAGCATTTT,CASSSRANADRNQPQHF
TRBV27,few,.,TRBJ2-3,TGTGCCAGCCGCGGGATAACAGATACGCAGTATTTT,CASRGITDTQYF
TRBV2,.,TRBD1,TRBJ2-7,TGTGCCAGCACCGAGGGAACTGTACAGGGGAACTACGAGCAGTACTTC,CASTEGTVQGNYEQYF
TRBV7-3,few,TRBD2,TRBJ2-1,TGTGCCAGCGGTGTTAGCGGGGGCCTTTACAATGAGCAGTTCTTC,CASGVSGGLYNEQFF
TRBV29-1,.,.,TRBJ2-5,TGCAGCGTTGAAGGCGTTCGCCAAGAGACCCAGTACTTC,CSVEGVRQETQYF
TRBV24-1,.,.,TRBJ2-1,TGTGCCACCAGTGATTCCGGACCCTACAATGAGCAGTTCTTC,CATSDSGPYNEQFF
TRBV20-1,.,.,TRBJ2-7,TGCAGTGCTAGAGACCAGGGAGCTATATTCGAGCAGTACTTC,CSARDQGAIFEQYF
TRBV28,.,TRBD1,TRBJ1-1,TGTGCCAGCAGTCCCCAGACAGGGCGGAACACTGAAGCTTTCTTT,CASSPQTGRNTEAFF
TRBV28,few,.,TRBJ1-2,TGTGCCAGCAGTTTTGGGGTGTCCCGTCTCGGCTACACCTTC,CASSFGVSRLGYTF
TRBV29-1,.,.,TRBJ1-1,TGCAGCGTTGAAAGGGACGCATCCGACACTGAAGCTTTCTTT,CSVERDASDTEAFF
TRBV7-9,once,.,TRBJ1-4,TGTGCCAGCAGCCTACTGGGACATCCCCCCCCTACTGCAACTAATGAAAAACTGTTTTTT,CASSLLGHPPPTATNEKLFF
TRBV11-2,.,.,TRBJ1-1,TGTGCCAGCAGGAAGGGTGAAGCTTTCTTT,CASRKGEAFF
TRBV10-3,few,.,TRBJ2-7,TGTGCCATCAGTGAGTCGAAGGGGATGTCTATTAGCGAGCAGTACTTC,CAISESKGMSISEQYF
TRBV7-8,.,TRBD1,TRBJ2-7,TGTGCCAGCAGCTTACCAGGGGGCGCGGGCGAGCAGTACTTC,CASSLPGGAGEQYF
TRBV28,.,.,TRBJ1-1,TGTGCCAGCAGCGAGGGACGGCTGAACACTGAAGCTTTCTTT,CASSEGRLNTEAFF